These T cell receptor beta chains were read from a single sample in a study of T cells in Graves' hyperthyroidism and ophthalmopathy. TCRdb itself ran the multiplex PCR reads through MiXCR, one entry per CDR3 protein. This sample has 400,000 to 550,000 distinct CDR3 sequences; approximately 25% occur once, and the top ten carry roughly 12%. Input material: blood. These receptors all come from a woman under 40 with Graves' ophthalmopathy. Each CDR3 is given with its conserved first and last residue. The size entry is marked missing in some rows and otherwise reads once, few, many or a size class.

V gene: TRBV6-5; J gene: TRBJ2-7; clone size: few; CDR3 protein: CASSYATSGVSYEQYF
V gene: TRBV7-3; J gene: TRBJ2-7; clone size: few; CDR3 protein: CASSLTPGEQYEQYF
V gene: TRBV30; J gene: TRBJ1-3; clone size: many; CDR3 protein: CAWLGRGTIYF
V gene: TRBV27; J gene: TRBJ1-2; clone size: many; CDR3 protein: CASSLTGLSNYGYTF
V gene: TRBV6-1; J gene: TRBJ2-7; clone size: few; CDR3 protein: CASSEYPLTYEQYF
V gene: TRBV6-1; J gene: TRBJ2-5; clone size: few; CDR3 protein: CASSRRVTHETQYF
V gene: TRBV4-2; J gene: TRBJ2-7; clone size: .; CDR3 protein: CASSPQAGTGGLYEQYF
V gene: TRBV2; J gene: TRBJ2-3; clone size: .; CDR3 protein: CASVRLAGEDTQYF
V gene: TRBV5-1; J gene: TRBJ2-7; clone size: .; CDR3 protein: CASRRPGQVHEQYF
V gene: TRBV11-2; J gene: TRBJ2-5; clone size: many; CDR3 protein: CASSLQGETQYF
V gene: TRBV12-3/TRBV12-4; J gene: TRBJ1-1; clone size: many; CDR3 protein: CASSLGMGTEAFF
V gene: TRBV29-1; J gene: TRBJ1-2; clone size: few; CDR3 protein: CSVESRYFYGYTF
V gene: TRBV12-3/TRBV12-4; J gene: TRBJ2-7; clone size: .; CDR3 protein: CASSLGQDEQYF
V gene: TRBV7-3; J gene: TRBJ2-5; clone size: many; CDR3 protein: CASSLGGGIQETQYF